This T cell receptor (beta chain) was obtained from a study of circulating and synovial CD4+ cells in juvenile arthritis. Points from the study as a whole: Diversity here was lower than in bulk blood CD4 cells. CPL versus bulk CD4 samples: T cell genome counts differed by at least an order of magnitude. These blood cells shared more CDR3 sequences with synovium than bulk blood.

TCRdb's table, derived via immunoSEQ multiplex PCR, lists solely in-frame clones and lacks some. Of about 30,000 clones listed, around 93% are singletons. Sequenced samples came from active juvenile idiopathic arthritis patients. The CDR3 spans 13 residues. Germline CDR1 MDHEN, CDR2 SYDVKM. Unmatched junction bases numbered 3, after V lost 6 bases and J lost 3 bases. A word on this clone: What it recognizes is unknown.

This TCR derives from a human donor with juvenile idiopathic arthritis. The chain has TRBV28 and TRBJ2-7; 9 nucleotides line up with TRBD1. Sample: CD4+ T cells from blood. The CDR3 bases are TGTGCCAGCAGATCGGGACAGGGCTACGAGCAGTACTTC. This translates into CASRSGQGYEQYF.